The 27 T cell receptor beta chains below come from one sample, sequenced in a study of cytomegalovirus exposure and HLA in healthy donors. PCR employed 60 Vbeta and 13 Jbeta primers. TCRdb's copy holds only in-frame clones and misses some; the assay was immunoSEQ multiplex PCR. The table has approximately 100,000 clones, about 68% seen once. Sequenced sample: PBMCs. Receptors were obtained from a male donor in good health and CMV-seropositive.

The J gene is TRBJ2-5, the V gene TRBV30; 7 positions agree with TRBD2. The germline gives CDR1 GTSNPN, CDR2 SVGIG (reference sequence). The CDR3 runs 10 residues. With 0 bases clipped from V and 12 bases from J, the junction kept 1 base outside the gene matches. The CDR3 loop is CAWSVGTKYF. CDR3 bases: TGTGCCTGGAGTGTAGGGACTAAGTACTTC.

The V and J genes are TRBV5-1 and TRBJ1-2; D gene unclear. V lost 9 bases to trimming and J lost 4 bases, with 19 bases between them. CDR3 length equals 14 residues. Germline loops: CDR1 SGHRS, CDR2 YFSETQ. The CDR3 here is CATKQQAGIYGYTF. Written as DNA, the CDR3 is TGCGCCACCAAACAGCAGGCAGGAATCTATGGCTACACCTTC.

The chain combines TRBV9 with TRBJ1-2, with TRBD1 matching 11 bases. The CDR3 spans 16 residues. V gave up 3 bases and J gave up 4 bases; unmatched junction bases: 8. The V gene's germline CDR1 is SGDLS and CDR2 YYNGEE. This CDR3 is CASSESRTGGGYGYTF. CDR3 in DNA: TGTGCCAGCAGCGAGAGCCGGACAGGGGGCGGCTATGGCTACACCTTC.

The chain employs TRBV7-2 and TRBJ2-1; 8 bases map to TRBD2. Germline CDR1 reads SGHTA; CDR2 reads FQGNSA. The CDR3 covers 15 residues. V shed 1 base and J 7 bases; nucleotides not matched to a gene: 6. CDR3 sequence: CASSLGAGAGNEQFF. The CDR3 DNA sequence: TGTGCCAGCAGCTTAGGAGCGGGGGCGGGTAATGAGCAGTTCTTC.

This clone has a handful of counts. The rearrangement links TRBV6-6 to TRBJ1-2; TRBD1 is a possible D gene (6 bases). V lost 3 bases and J 5 bases, leaving 10 bases between the germline ends. CDR1 and CDR2 (germline): MNHNY, SVGAGI (reference sequence). CDR3 length: 13 residues. The CDR3 DNA reads as TGTGCCAGCAGTTATACCGGACAGTATGGCTACACCTTC. This gives the protein CASSYTGQYGYTF.

The genes are TRBV4-2 and TRBJ1-1; a possible D gene is TRBD1 (6 bases). Trimming cost V 7 bases and J 4 bases, with 22 bases left between them. This CDR3 comprises 16 residues. The V gene's germline CDR1 is LGHNA and CDR2 YNFKEQ. CDR3 in amino acids: CASMLRLEGGGTEAFF. CDR3 sequence (DNA): TGTGCCAGCATGCTCAGACTCGAGGGGGGGGGCACTGAAGCTTTCTTT.

The chain combines TRBV4-3 with TRBJ1-2; 8 bases are a match to TRBD1. CDR1 is LGHNA and CDR2 is YSLEER in the germline V gene. There are 14 residues in the CDR3. The V and J ends lost 5 bases and 2 bases, in that order; junction bases with no gene match: 4. Here the CDR3 DNA reads TGCGCCAGCAGCACTAACAGGGGGAACTATGGCTACACCTTC. Translating gives CASSTNRGNYGYTF.

The chain employs TRBV10-3 and TRBJ2-1, with 7 bases matching TRBD2. V dropped 1 base and J dropped 10; count of bases not matched to a gene: 10. Germline V gene sequence: CDR1 ENHRY, CDR2 SYGVKD. The CDR3 contains 15 residues. CDR3 loop: CAISEWAGRRPEQFF. The DNA of the CDR3 is TGTGCCATCAGTGAGTGGGCCGGGAGGCGGCCCGAGCAGTTCTTC.

This rearrangement joins TRBV7-9 to TRBJ2-1, with D unresolved. Per germline, CDR1 SEHNR and CDR2 FQNEAQ (reference sequence). V shed 11 bases and J shed 2 bases, with 7 bases lying between them. This CDR3 spans 11 amino acids. CDR3 coding DNA: TGTGCCGGGCAGCCCTACAATGAGCAGTTCTTC. Translation gives CAGQPYNEQFF.

The V call is TRBV4-2, the J call TRBJ2-3; unclear D gene. This CDR3 spans 14 amino acids. V gave up 3 bases and J gave up 1 base, with 8 bases separating them. Looked up from germline, CDR1 is LGHNA and CDR2 is YNFKEQ. The CDR3 loop reads CASSHSLGTDTQYF. In nucleotides, the CDR3 is TGTGCCAGCAGCCATAGCCTAGGCACAGATACGCAGTATTTT.

This chain connects TRBV30 to TRBJ1-4, with 9 bases lining up with TRBD1. The CDR3 has 14 residues. Trimming removed 2 bases from V and 6 bases from J; junction bases left unmatched: 4. Germline V gene data show CDR1 as GTSNPN and CDR2 as SVGIG (reference sequence). In nucleotides, the CDR3 is TGTGCCTGGAGTTTGGACAGGGGACATGAAAAACTGTTTTTT. Translated: CAWSLDRGHEKLFF.

V usage is TRBV4-3 and J usage is TRBJ2-1, with TRBD2 identical over 7 bases. Looked up from germline, CDR1 is LGHNA and CDR2 is YSLEER. The CDR3 sequence is 16 residues long. V lost 0 bases to trimming and J lost 2 bases; unmatched junction nucleotides: 4. CDR3 nucleotide sequence: TGCGCCAGCAGCCAAGATCGACTAGCAACCTACAATGAGCAGTTCTTC. Protein product: CASSQDRLATYNEQFF.

The chain links TRBV11-2 to TRBJ2-1; the match to TRBD1 covers 9 bases. The CDR3 length is 17 residues. The germline V gene has CDR1 SGHAT and CDR2 FQNNGV. V gave up 4 bases and J gave up 5 bases; unmatched junction bases: 12. The CDR3 region has the DNA TGTGCCAGCAGCTCTCTCTTGGGGGACAGGGTTGACAATGAGCAGTTCTTC. Protein sequence: CASSSLLGDRVDNEQFF.

To note about this clone: In the same sample, other DNA sequences code for this CDR3. V and J are TRBV7-2 and TRBJ2-3; 8 nucleotides match TRBD1. This CDR3 contains 14 residues. CDR1 and CDR2 from the germline V gene are SGHTA and FQGNSA. The trim removed 5 bases at V and 4 bases at J, leaving 5 bases unmatched. CDR3 loop: CASSTRQGPDTQYF. The CDR3 nucleotides are TGTGCCAGCAGCACTCGACAGGGGCCAGATACGCAGTATTTT.

This clone was seen a few times. The CDR3 loop reads CASRKDRDRDTEAFF. Written as DNA, the CDR3 is TGTGCCAGCCGGAAGGACAGAGACAGGGACACTGAAGCTTTCTTT. This sequence joins TRBV6-5 and TRBJ1-1; 7 bases map to TRBD1. Germline values: CDR1 MNHEY, CDR2 SVGAGI. The V gene end was trimmed by 8 bases and the J gene end by 3 bases; junction bases not matched to a gene: 12. The CDR3 consists of 15 residues.

The CDR3 DNA sequence: TGTGCCAGCAGTTTAAATAACGGGACAGGGTTTGGTCAGCCCCAGCATTTT. Protein product: CASSLNNGTGFGQPQHF. The chain uses TRBV28 and TRBJ1-5; 9 positions match TRBD1. Trimming at V came to 2 bases and at J to 6 bases, leaving 11 bases not matched to a gene. This CDR3 spans 17 amino acids. CDR1 MDHEN and CDR2 SYDVKM come from the germline V gene.

J is TRBJ1-5 and V is TRBV18; weak D call: TRBD1 (6 bases). The germline V gene encodes CDR1 KGHSH and CDR2 LQKENI. With 4 bases removed from V and 5 bases from J, the gap between germline ends came to 9 bases. The CDR3 extends over 13 amino acids. CDR3 in amino acids: CASSQGGDQPQHF. The DNA of the CDR3 is TGTGCCAGCTCACAGGGGGGGGATCAGCCCCAGCATTTT. Full variable domain (outside the CDR3, taken from reference TRBV18 and TRBJ1-5): NAGVMQNPRHLVRRRGQEARLRCSPMKGHSHVYWYRQLPEEGLKFMVYLQKENIIDESGMPKERFSAEFPKEGPSILRIQQVVRGDSAAYFCASSQGGDQPQHFGDGTRLSIL.

For this clone: The sample has other DNA sequences that encode this CDR3 too. The genes are TRBV5-1 and TRBJ2-7; unclear D gene. Trimming removed 3 bases at V and 1 base at J, with 2 bases between. Germline V gene data show CDR1 as SGHRS and CDR2 as YFSETQ. This CDR3 is 11 amino acids long. The CDR3 spells CASSSSYEQYF. CDR3 nucleotide sequence: TGCGCCAGCAGCTCATCCTACGAGCAGTACTTC.

This clone was picked up a small number of times. The rearrangement joins TRBV30 to TRBJ2-3; D may be TRBD2 (6 bases). This CDR3 has 15 amino acids. CDR1 GTSNPN and CDR2 SVGIG come from the germline V gene (reference sequence). V dropped 2 bases and J dropped 3 bases, with 15 bases sitting between them. CDR3 in DNA: TGTGCCTGGAGTCACGCCGGGACTCCTACAGATACGCAGTATTTT. Its translation is CAWSHAGTPTDTQYF.

CDR3 protein: CASRPDSYEQYF. In DNA form, the CDR3 reads TGTGCCAGCAGGCCGGACAGCTACGAGCAGTACTTC. V gene TRBV2 combines with J gene TRBJ2-7; perhaps TRBD1 as D (6 bases). The germline gives CDR1 SNHLY, CDR2 FYNNEI. V lost 6 bases, J lost 3 bases, and 9 bases lay in between. CDR3 length equals 12 residues. The entire variable domain, with the rest obtained from reference TRBV2 and TRBJ2-7, is as follows: EPEVTQTPSHQVTQMGQEVILRCVPISNHLYFYWYRQILGQKVEFLVSFYNNEISEKSEIFDDQFSVERPDGSNFTLKIRSTKLEDSAMYFCASRPDSYEQYFGPGTRLTVT.

The V and J genes are TRBV6-5 and TRBJ1-2; 8 bases are shared with TRBD1. Germline lookup yields CDR1 MNHEY and CDR2 SVGAGI. The CDR3 is 13 amino acids. V shed 6 bases, J shed 4 bases, and the junction held 4 bases outside the gene matches. CDR3 residues: CASSRTGIYGYTF. CDR3 in DNA: TGTGCCAGCAGCCGGACAGGGATCTATGGCTACACCTTC.

As regards this clone: Within the sample, other DNA sequences also encode this same CDR3. The rearrangement links TRBV9 to TRBJ1-6; D ambiguous. Between the trimmed V and J ends, which lost 0 bases and 7 bases, there was a span of 8 bases. Germline loops: CDR1 SGDLS, CDR2 YYNGEE. CDR3 size: 14 residues. The CDR3 DNA follows: TGTGCCAGCAGCGTAGGCGGAAGCAATTCACCCCTCCACTTT. Protein: CASSVGGSNSPLHF.

The table lists this clone with a count of one. V is TRBV11-3 and J is TRBJ2-3; the D gene is possibly TRBD2 (5 bases). CDR3 length equals 16 residues. The germline gives CDR1 SGHNT, CDR2 YENEEA. Trimming took 5 bases from V and 2 from J, leaving 17 bases between them. This CDR3 reads CASSPNTAGLTDTQYF. The CDR3 nucleotides read TGTGCCAGCAGCCCGAACACCGCCGGACTCACAGATACGCAGTATTTT.

The chain carries TRBV9 and TRBJ2-5, with D possibly matching TRBD2 (6 bases). This CDR3 is built from 14 residues. The germline CDR1 and CDR2 sequences are SGDLS and YYNGEE. Trimming took off 6 bases at V and 5 bases at J, with 17 bases between the two ends. Written as DNA, the CDR3 is TGTGCCAGCACCGCGATGGGGGGTTCGGAGACCCAGTACTTC. This gives the protein CASTAMGGSETQYF.

CDR3: CASSPLDQESNQPQHF. Written as DNA, the CDR3 is TGTGCCAGCAGTCCACTAGACCAGGAGAGCAATCAGCCCCAGCATTTT. The V call is TRBV28, the J call TRBJ1-5; D gene ambiguous. Between the trimmed V and J ends, which lost 5 bases and 1 base, there was a span of 15 bases. Germline lookup yields CDR1 MDHEN and CDR2 SYDVKM. The CDR3 has 16 residues. The whole variable domain, filled in from reference TRBV28 and TRBJ1-5, reads DVKVTQSSRYLVKRTGEKVFLECVQDMDHENMFWYRQDPGLGLRLIYFSYDVKMKEKGDIPEGYSVSREKKERFSLILESASTNQTSMYLCASSPLDQESNQPQHFGDGTRLSIL.

This clone was observed a few times. The J gene is TRBJ1-2, the V gene TRBV6-1; no firm D call. Germline V gene data show CDR1 as MNHNS and CDR2 as SASEGT. V lost 1 base to trimming and J lost 3 bases, with 9 bases between them. CDR3 length: 14 residues. The CDR3 sequence is CASSEVGGYYGYTF. The CDR3 region has the DNA TGTGCCAGCAGTGAAGTGGGAGGGTACTATGGCTACACCTTC.

The CDR3 bases are TGTGCCATCAGTGAGTCCCCATCCGCTAGCGGGGTCAATGAGCAGTTCTTC. Translating it yields CAISESPSASGVNEQFF. The chain joins TRBV10-3 to TRBJ2-1, with TRBD2 matching over 9 bases. Germline-derived CDR1 and CDR2 are ENHRY and SYGVKD. V gave up 0 bases and J gave up 6 bases; unmatched junction bases: 9. The CDR3 is 17 residues long.